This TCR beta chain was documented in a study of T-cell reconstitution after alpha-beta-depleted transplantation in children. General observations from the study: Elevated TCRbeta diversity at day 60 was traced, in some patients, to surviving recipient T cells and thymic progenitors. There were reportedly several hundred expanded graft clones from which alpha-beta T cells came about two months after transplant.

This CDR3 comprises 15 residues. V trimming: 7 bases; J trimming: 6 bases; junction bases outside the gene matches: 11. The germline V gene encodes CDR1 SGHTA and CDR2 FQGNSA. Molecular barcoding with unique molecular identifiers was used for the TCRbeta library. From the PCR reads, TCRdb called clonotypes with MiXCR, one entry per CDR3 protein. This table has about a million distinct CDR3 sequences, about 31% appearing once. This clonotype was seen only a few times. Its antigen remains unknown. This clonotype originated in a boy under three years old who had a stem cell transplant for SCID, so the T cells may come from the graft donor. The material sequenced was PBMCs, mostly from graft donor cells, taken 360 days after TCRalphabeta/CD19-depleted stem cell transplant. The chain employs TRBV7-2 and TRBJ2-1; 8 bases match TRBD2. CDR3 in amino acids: CASTPGREIGNEQFF. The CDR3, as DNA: TGTGCCAGCACCCCCGGGAGGGAGATTGGCAATGAGCAGTTCTTC.